This T cell receptor (beta chain) is drawn from a study of T cells in Graves' hyperthyroidism and ophthalmopathy. Points from the study as a whole: A model of 13 V-J pairs discriminated ophthalmopathy from stable hyperthyroidism.

Trimming cost V 1 base and J 2 bases; bases outside gene matches: 3. Germline CDR1 reads SGHAT; CDR2 reads FQDESV (reference sequence). There are 16 residues in the CDR3. Each 10 ml fresh peripheral blood draw supplied the PBMCs. From RNA transcripts, TCR beta CDR3 regions were amplified. The TCR CDR3 first-round RT-PCR relied on the HTBI primer set. TCRdb reprocessed the multiplex PCR reads via MiXCR and lists one record per CDR3 protein. Of some 300,000 distinct CDR3 sequences listed, roughly 18% are singletons. The sample holds many counts of this clonotype. What it binds is not known. The chain couples TRBV11-1 to TRBJ2-1; 9 nucleotides match TRBD1. The sample taken for sequencing was blood. The receptor's source is a man over 45 with Graves' ophthalmopathy. The CDR3 DNA reads TGTGCCAGCAGCTTAGAGGGGACAGGGCCCTACAATGAGCAGTTCTTC. Protein sequence: CASSLEGTGPYNEQFF.